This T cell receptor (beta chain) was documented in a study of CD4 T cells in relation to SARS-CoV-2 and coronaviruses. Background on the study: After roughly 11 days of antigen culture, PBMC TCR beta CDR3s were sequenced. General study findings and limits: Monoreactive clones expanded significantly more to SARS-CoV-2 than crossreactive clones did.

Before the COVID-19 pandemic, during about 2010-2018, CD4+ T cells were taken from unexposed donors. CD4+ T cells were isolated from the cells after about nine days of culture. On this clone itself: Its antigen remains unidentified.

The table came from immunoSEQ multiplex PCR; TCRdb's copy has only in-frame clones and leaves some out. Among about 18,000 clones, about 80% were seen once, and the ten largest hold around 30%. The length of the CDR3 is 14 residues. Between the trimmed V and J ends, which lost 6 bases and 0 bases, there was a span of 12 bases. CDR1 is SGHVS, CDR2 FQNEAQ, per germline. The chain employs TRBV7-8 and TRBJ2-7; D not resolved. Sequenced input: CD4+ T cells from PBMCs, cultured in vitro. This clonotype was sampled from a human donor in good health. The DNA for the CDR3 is TGTGCCAGCAGGTCCCTTGTGGGCTCCTACGAGCAGTACTTC. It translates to CASRSLVGSYEQYF.